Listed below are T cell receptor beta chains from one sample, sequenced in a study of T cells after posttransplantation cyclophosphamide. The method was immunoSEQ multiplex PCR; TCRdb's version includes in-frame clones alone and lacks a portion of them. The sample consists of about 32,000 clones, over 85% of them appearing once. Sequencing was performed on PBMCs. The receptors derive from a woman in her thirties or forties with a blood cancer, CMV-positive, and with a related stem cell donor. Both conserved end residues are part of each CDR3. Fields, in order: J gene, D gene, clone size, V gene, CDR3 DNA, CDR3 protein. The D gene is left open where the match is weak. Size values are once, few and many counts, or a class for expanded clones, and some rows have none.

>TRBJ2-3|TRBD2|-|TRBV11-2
TGTGCCAGCAGCTTTCGACTAGCGGGGGTGACAGATACGCAGTATTTT
CASSFRLAGVTDTQYF
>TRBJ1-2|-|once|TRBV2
TGTGCCAGCAGTGAGGGCAGGGTGCCACCCTTC
CASSEGRVPPF
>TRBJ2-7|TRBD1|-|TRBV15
TGTGCCACCAGCAGAGACGGACAGGCCTACGAGCAGTACTTC
CATSRDGQAYEQYF
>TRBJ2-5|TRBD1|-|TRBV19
TGTGCCAGTAGTTCCAGGGGGCGGGAGACCCAGTACTTC
CASSSRGRETQYF
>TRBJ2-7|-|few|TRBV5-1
TGCGCCAGCAGCTTAGTGCAGGGCCGCTACGAGCAGTACTTC
CASSLVQGRYEQYF
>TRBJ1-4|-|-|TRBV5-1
TGCGCCAGCAGCTTGAGCGGGGGGTCAGTTAATGAAAAACTGTTTTTT
CASSLSGGSVNEKLFF
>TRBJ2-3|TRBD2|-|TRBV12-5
TGTGCTAGTGGTTTGGTAAGCGGGGAGATAAGCACAGATACGCAGTATTTT
CASGLVSGEISTDTQYF
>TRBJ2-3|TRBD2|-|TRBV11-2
TGTGCCAGCAGCTACGGCGGGGGGGGAAGCACAGATACGCAGTATTTT
CASSYGGGGSTDTQYF
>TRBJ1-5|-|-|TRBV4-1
TGCGCCAACAGCCAACTCTTCGATCAGCCCCAGCATTTT
CANSQLFDQPQHF
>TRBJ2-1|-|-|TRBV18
TGTGCCAGCTCACCGGGGAGCAATGAGCAGTTCTTC
CASSPGSNEQFF
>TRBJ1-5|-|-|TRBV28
TGTGCCAGCAGTTTTATAGGGAGTAATCAGCCCCAGCATTTT
CASSFIGSNQPQHF
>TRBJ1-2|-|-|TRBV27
TGTGCCAGCAGTTTTGGGGGCGAATATGATGGCTACACCTTC
CASSFGGEYDGYTF
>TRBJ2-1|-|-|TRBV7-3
TGTGCCAGCAGCCAGGACAGGACTACCTACAATGAGCAGTTCTTC
CASSQDRTTYNEQFF
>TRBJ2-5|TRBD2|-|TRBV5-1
TGCGCCAGCAGCTCTAGCGGGGGGGCCAGGGGGGAGACCCAGTACTTC
CASSSSGGARGETQYF
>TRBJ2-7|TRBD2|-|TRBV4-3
TGCGCCAGCAGCCAGGGGGGGGCCTACGAGCAGTACTTC
CASSQGGAYEQYF
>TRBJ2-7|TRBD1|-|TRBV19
TGTGCCAGTAGATTACAGGGGGCTTACGAGCAGTACTTC
CASRLQGAYEQYF
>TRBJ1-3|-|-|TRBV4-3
TGCGCCAGCAGCCAAGACGGGGGGAGTGGAAACACCATATATTTT
CASSQDGGSGNTIYF
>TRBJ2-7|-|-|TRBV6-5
TGTGCCAGCCGAAGAGACTACGAGCAGTACTTC
CASRRDYEQYF
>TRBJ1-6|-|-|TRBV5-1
TGCGCCAGCAGCTTGGAGGCAGGGTCTAATTCACCCCTCCACTTT
CASSLEAGSNSPLHF
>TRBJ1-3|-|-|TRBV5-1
TGCGCCAGCACTGAGGGCGGATCTGGAAACACCATATATTTT
CASTEGGSGNTIYF
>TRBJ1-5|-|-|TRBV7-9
TGTGCCAGCAGCTTAGGGTCCGAACATTATAGCAATCAGCCCCAGCATTTT
CASSLGSEHYSNQPQHF
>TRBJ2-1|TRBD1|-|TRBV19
TGTGCCAGTAGTAACCGGGACAGGGTTCGATACAATGAGCAGTTCTTC
CASSNRDRVRYNEQFF
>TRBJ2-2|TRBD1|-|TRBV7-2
TGTGCCAGCAGCCCACAAGCGAGGGGGCGGAACGGGGAGCTGTTTTTT
CASSPQARGRNGELFF
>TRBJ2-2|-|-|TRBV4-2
TGTGCCAGCAGCCTCCCGGGACTGAGCACCGGGGAGCTGTTTTTT
CASSLPGLSTGELFF
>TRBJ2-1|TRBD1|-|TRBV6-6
TGTGCCAGCAGTTACGGGACAGGGACTTACAATGAGCAGTTCTTC
CASSYGTGTYNEQFF
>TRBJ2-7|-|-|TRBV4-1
TGCGCCAGCAGCCAAGTGTTACAAGTGGACGAGCAGTACTTC
CASSQVLQVDEQYF
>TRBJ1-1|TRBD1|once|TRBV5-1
TGCGCCAGCAGCTTTCGAACAGGGGTGGAGAACACTGAAGCTTTCTTT
CASSFRTGVENTEAFF
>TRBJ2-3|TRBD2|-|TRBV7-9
TGTGCCAGCCCGAAGCGGGGGGACACAGATACGCAGTATTTT
CASPKRGDTDTQYF
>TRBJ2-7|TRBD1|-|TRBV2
TGTGCCAGCAACAGGGGTGTGGGGCAGTACTTC
CASNRGVGQYF
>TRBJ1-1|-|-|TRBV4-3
TGCGCCAGCAGCCTTCAGGACAGGAACACTGAAGCTTTCTTT
CASSLQDRNTEAFF
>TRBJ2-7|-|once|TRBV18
TGTGCCAGCTCACCACGAGGGACACTTACCACCTACGAGCAGTACTTC
CASSPRGTLTTYEQYF
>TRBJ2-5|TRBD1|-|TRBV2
TGTGCCAGCTCGGGACAGGGCTATCAAGAGACCCAGTACTTC
CASSGQGYQETQYF
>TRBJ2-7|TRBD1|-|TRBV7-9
TGTGCCAGCAGCCCTCGGACAGGATCCTACGAGCAGTACTTC
CASSPRTGSYEQYF
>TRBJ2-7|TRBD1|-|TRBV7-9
TGTGCCAGCAGCTTTCCGTTTCGGCAGGGGGTTCCGTACGAGCAGTACTTC
CASSFPFRQGVPYEQYF
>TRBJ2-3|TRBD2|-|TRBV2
TGTGCCAGCGTCTCTCTAGCGGGGGGGCTCGGCACAGATACGCAGTATTTT
CASVSLAGGLGTDTQYF
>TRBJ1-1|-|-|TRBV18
TGTGCCAGCTCACCGTCGGCGGAGAACACTGAAGCTTTCTTT
CASSPSAENTEAFF
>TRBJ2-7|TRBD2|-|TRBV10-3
TGTGCCACTTCGGGACTAGCGGGGGGATCTAGCGCCGAGCAGTACTTC
CATSGLAGGSSAEQYF
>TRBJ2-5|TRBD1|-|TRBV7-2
TGTGCCAGCAGCACCCAGACAGGGGGCGGATGGAAGACCCAGTACTTC
CASSTQTGGGWKTQYF
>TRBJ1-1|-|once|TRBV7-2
TGTGCCAGCAGCCAGACGGGGAACACTGAAGCTTTCTTT
CASSQTGNTEAFF
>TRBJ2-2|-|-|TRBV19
TGTGCCAGTAGTATAGACCGGAGCGCCGGGGAGCTGTTTTTT
CASSIDRSAGELFF
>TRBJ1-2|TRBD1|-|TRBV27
TGTGCCAGCAGTCTTCGGACAGGGTTGCCTGGCTACACCTTC
CASSLRTGLPGYTF
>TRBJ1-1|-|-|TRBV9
TGTGCCAGCAGCACCACAACAGGGATAAAGACTGAAGCTTTCTTT
CASSTTTGIKTEAFF